This is a list of T cell receptor beta chains from one sample in a study of cytomegalovirus exposure and HLA in healthy donors. The method was immunoSEQ multiplex PCR; TCRdb's version includes in-frame clones alone and lacks a portion of them. The table includes 150,000 to 170,000 clones, roughly 75% detected once. The sample consisted of PBMCs. The receptors derive from a man aged 18 to 29 in good health and CMV-seronegative. CDR3s include the opening cysteine and the closing phenylalanine or tryptophan. A D gene is named only where the DNA matches it firmly. Expanded clones are given a class, and other clones once, few, many or no size at all.

.,TRBJ2-1,TRBV27,TRBD2,CASSLSGGEQFF,TGTGCCAGCAGTTTATCGGGGGGGGAGCAGTTCTTC
.,TRBJ1-2,TRBV19,TRBD1,CASLDRGNFYGYTF,TGTGCCAGTTTGGACAGGGGCAACTTCTATGGCTACACCTTC
many,TRBJ2-7,TRBV7-8,.,CASSLYVLEQYF,TGTGCCAGCAGCTTATATGTCCTCGAGCAGTACTTC
.,TRBJ1-2,TRBV2,TRBD1,CASIGDSNYGYTF,TGTGCCAGCATAGGGGACAGTAACTATGGCTACACCTTC
.,TRBJ2-7,TRBV21-1,.,CASSKAWGIAALTSYEQYF,TGTGCCAGCAGCAAAGCTTGGGGGATAGCGGCCCTCACCTCCTACGAGCAGTACTTC
.,TRBJ2-1,TRBV7-2,.,CASSYRGNEQFF,TGTGCCAGCAGCTACCGGGGGAATGAGCAGTTCTTC
.,TRBJ2-1,TRBV5-6,TRBD1,CASSWGGTGMFF,TGTGCCAGCAGCTGGGGGGGGACAGGGATGTTCTTC
.,TRBJ2-4,TRBV7-6,.,CASSPQGMGNIQYF,TGTGCCAGCAGCCCGCAGGGGATGGGAAACATTCAGTACTTC
few,TRBJ2-2,TRBV10-1,.,CASSEIGDRTGELFF,TGCGCCAGCAGTGAGATTGGAGACCGCACCGGGGAGCTGTTTTTT
.,TRBJ2-5,TRBV27,TRBD2,CASSLNRRYGGETQYF,TGTGCCAGCAGTTTAAACCGGCGGTACGGGGGGGAGACCCAGTACTTC
.,TRBJ1-3,TRBV28,TRBD1,CASSLSAGGSTGNTIYF,TGTGCCAGCAGTTTATCCGCAGGGGGGAGTACTGGAAACACCATATATTTT
.,TRBJ2-2,TRBV7-2,.,CASPSYLRAGELFF,TGTGCCAGCCCATCCTACCTGAGGGCCGGGGAGCTGTTTTTT
few,TRBJ2-3,TRBV7-2,.,CASSPPSTDTQYF,TGTGCCAGCAGCCCCCCTAGCACAGATACGCAGTATTTT
.,TRBJ2-7,TRBV21-1,.,CASSNQGQGHEQYF,TGTGCCAGCAGCAACCAGGGACAGGGTCACGAGCAGTACTTC
.,TRBJ2-1,TRBV5-5,TRBD2,CASSLNYGTSGSLYNEQFF,TGTGCCAGCAGCTTGAATTATGGGACTAGCGGGAGCCTCTACAATGAGCAGTTCTTC
.,TRBJ1-2,TRBV10-3,.,CAISESNRGYGYTF,TGTGCCATCAGTGAGTCGAATAGAGGCTATGGCTACACCTTC
.,TRBJ2-5,TRBV5-1,TRBD2,CASLGTSGFQETQYF,TGCGCCAGCCTGGGGACTAGCGGCTTCCAAGAGACCCAGTACTTC
few,TRBJ2-1,TRBV6-5,TRBD1,CASRPQGANYNEQFF,TGTGCCAGCAGACCACAGGGGGCGAACTACAATGAGCAGTTCTTC